These 13 T cell receptor beta chains originate from one sample sequenced in a study of T cell changes during pregnancy in multiple sclerosis. The method was immunoSEQ multiplex PCR; TCRdb's version includes in-frame clones alone and lacks a portion of them. The data contain more than 85,000 clones, roughly 92% of them seen just once; the ten biggest clones take up 1% to 1.5%. The material was peripheral blood, obtained in the second trimester of pregnancy. All receptors come from a female donor with multiple sclerosis, enrolled in a pregnancy study.

The chain couples TRBV7-3 to TRBJ1-2; 7 bases align to TRBD1. This CDR3 has 13 amino acids. CDR1 SGHTA and CDR2 FQGTGA come from the germline V gene. V trimming: 5 bases; J trimming: 2 bases; junction bases outside the gene matches: 2. CDR3 sequence (DNA): TGTGCCAGCAGCCCGACAGGGAACTATGGCTACACCTTC. It is translated as CASSPTGNYGYTF.

The rearrangement links TRBV7-8 to TRBJ2-7; 12 positions match TRBD2. Trimming took 4 bases from V and 0 from J; bases not matched to a gene: 4. The CDR3 is 16 amino acids. Looked up from germline, CDR1 is SGHVS and CDR2 is FQNEAQ. In DNA, the CDR3 is TGTGCCAGCAGCTACCGGACTAGCGGGGACTCCTACGAGCAGTACTTC. Translated: CASSYRTSGDSYEQYF.

This clone was observed a single time. The chain recombines TRBV6-1 with TRBJ2-1; D may be TRBD2 (6 bases). Germline CDR1 is MNHNS and CDR2 is SASEGT. The V gene lost 5 bases and the J gene lost 3 bases, with 14 bases spanning the gap. The CDR3 runs 15 residues. DNA for the CDR3: TGTGCCAGCAGTAAGGACGGGACTCGCTACAATGAGCAGTTCTTC. This sequence encodes CASSKDGTRYNEQFF.

This chain connects TRBV18 to TRBJ1-2; D is ambiguous. This CDR3 region has 13 residues. The germline V gene encodes CDR1 KGHSH and CDR2 LQKENI. V was cut by 2 bases and J by 7 bases, with 11 bases left in between. CDR3: CASSPSRPGGYTF. CDR3 nucleotide sequence: TGTGCCAGCTCACCAAGCAGGCCTGGTGGCTACACCTTC. Supplemented by reference TRBV18 and TRBJ1-2, the full variable domain reads NAGVMQNPRHLVRRRGQEARLRCSPMKGHSHVYWYRQLPEEGLKFMVYLQKENIIDESGMPKERFSAEFPKEGPSILRIQQVVRGDSAAYFCASSPSRPGGYTFGSGTRLTVV.

V and J are TRBV7-9 and TRBJ1-6; D is unclear. The V gene lost 0 bases and the J gene lost 8 bases, with 17 bases spanning the gap. The length of the CDR3 is 17 residues. CDR1 SEHNR and CDR2 FQNEAQ come from the germline V gene (reference sequence). The CDR3 is CASSLAYRLDKDSPLHF. The CDR3 DNA follows: TGTGCCAGCAGCTTAGCGTATCGATTAGACAAGGATTCACCCCTCCACTTT.

The CDR3 bases are TGTGCCAGCAGCTTGACAGGGCCGGAGACCCAGTACTTC. Protein sequence: CASSLTGPETQYF. The V gene is TRBV5-4, the J gene TRBJ2-5; possibly TRBD1 for D (6 bases). Looked up from germline, CDR1 is SGHNT and CDR2 is YYREEE (reference sequence). This CDR3 has 13 residues. Trimming removed 1 base from V and 5 bases from J, with 9 bases in between.

The V gene is TRBV30, the J gene TRBJ1-2, with a possible D match to TRBD1 (6 bases). This CDR3 is built from 14 residues. Between the trimmed V and J ends, which lost 1 base and 4 bases, there was a span of 13 bases. Germline V gene data show CDR1 as GTSNPN and CDR2 as SVGIG (reference sequence). The CDR3 nucleotides read TGTGCCTGGAGTGGGCAGGGGCCCTCCTATGGCTACACCTTC. This encodes CAWSGQGPSYGYTF.

The chain joins TRBV7-3 to TRBJ2-7, with 7 bases fitting TRBD2. The V gene end was trimmed by 2 bases and the J gene end by 3 bases; junction bases not matched to a gene: 7. The CDR3 runs to 15 residues. Germline V CDR1 and CDR2: SGHTA, FQGTGA. For the CDR3, the DNA is TGTGCCAGCAGCTTACAGTCGGGAGGTAGCTACGAGCAGTACTTC. This codes for CASSLQSGGSYEQYF.

The J gene is TRBJ2-7, the V gene TRBV19, with 8 bases that match TRBD2. The V gene end was trimmed by 6 bases and the J gene end by 0 bases; junction bases not matched to a gene: 7. Germline CDR1 and CDR2: LNHDA and SQIVND (reference sequence). The CDR3 covers 15 residues. The CDR3 protein is CASSLTSASSYEQYF. The CDR3 DNA follows: TGTGCCAGTAGCCTGACTAGCGCGAGCTCCTACGAGCAGTACTTC. The entire variable domain, with the rest obtained from reference TRBV19 and TRBJ2-7, is as follows: DGGITQSPKYLFRKEGQNVTLSCEQNLNHDAMYWYRQDPGQGLRLIYYSQIVNDFQKGDIAEGYSVSREKKESFPLTVTSAQKNPTAFYLCASSLTSASSYEQYFGPGTRLTVT.

The chain has TRBV19 and TRBJ1-5; 11 nucleotides match TRBD1. Germline V gene sequence: CDR1 LNHDA, CDR2 SQIVND (reference sequence). The CDR3 has 14 residues. V shed 3 bases, J shed 6 bases, and the junction held 1 base outside the gene matches. For the CDR3, the DNA is TGTGCCAGTAGTATGGGACAGGGGGGTCAGCCCCAGCATTTT. Translating gives CASSMGQGGQPQHF.

This chain links TRBV5-1 with TRBJ1-4, with 9 bases fitting TRBD1. V lost 4 bases to trimming and J lost 8 bases; unmatched junction nucleotides: 9. This CDR3 region has 15 residues. The germline CDR1 and CDR2 sequences are SGHRS and YFSETQ. The CDR3 reads CASSHETGGSEKLFF. The CDR3 bases are TGCGCCAGCAGCCACGAGACAGGGGGGAGCGAAAAACTGTTTTTT.

The chain is built from TRBV20-1 and TRBJ2-1; TRBD2 might be the D (6 bases). V shed 7 bases and J shed 5 bases, with 9 bases lying between them. Germline loops: CDR1 DFQATT, CDR2 SNEGSKA (reference sequence). This CDR3 is built from 11 residues. The CDR3 DNA follows: TGCAGTGTGGGACTGAACAATGAGCAGTTCTTC. It yields the protein CSVGLNNEQFF.

The chain couples TRBV7-2 to TRBJ2-7; D unclear. The V gene lost 2 bases and the J gene lost 5 bases, with 7 bases spanning the gap. The CDR3 is 12 residues long. Germline loops: CDR1 SGHTA, CDR2 FQGNSA. CDR3: CASSLRVHEQYF. CDR3 in DNA: TGTGCCAGCAGCTTACGGGTCCACGAGCAGTACTTC.